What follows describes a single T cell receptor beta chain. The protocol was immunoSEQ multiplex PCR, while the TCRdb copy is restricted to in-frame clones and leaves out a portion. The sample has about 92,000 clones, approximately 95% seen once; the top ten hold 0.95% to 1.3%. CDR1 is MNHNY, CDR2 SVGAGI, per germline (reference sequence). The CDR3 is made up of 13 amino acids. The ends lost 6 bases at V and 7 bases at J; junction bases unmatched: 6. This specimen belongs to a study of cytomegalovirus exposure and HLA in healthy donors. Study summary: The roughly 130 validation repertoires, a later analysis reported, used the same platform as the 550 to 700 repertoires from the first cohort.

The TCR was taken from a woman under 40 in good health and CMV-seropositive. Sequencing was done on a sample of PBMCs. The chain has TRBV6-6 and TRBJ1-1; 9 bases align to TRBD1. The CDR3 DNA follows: TGTGCCAGCAGCCTTAGGACAGGGGATGAAGCTTTCTTT. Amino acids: CASSLRTGDEAFF.